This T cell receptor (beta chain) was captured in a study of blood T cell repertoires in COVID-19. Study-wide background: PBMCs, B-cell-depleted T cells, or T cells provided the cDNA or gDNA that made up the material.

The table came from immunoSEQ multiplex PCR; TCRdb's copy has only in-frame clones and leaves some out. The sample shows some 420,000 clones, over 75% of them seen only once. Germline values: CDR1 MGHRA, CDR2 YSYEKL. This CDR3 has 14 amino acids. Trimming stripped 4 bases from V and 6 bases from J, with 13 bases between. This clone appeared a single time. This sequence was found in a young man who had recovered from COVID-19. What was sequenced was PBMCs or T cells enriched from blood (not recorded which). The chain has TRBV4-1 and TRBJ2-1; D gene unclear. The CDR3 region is CASSPTQSGNEQFF. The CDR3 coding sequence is TGCGCCAGCAGCCCAACCCAGTCGGGCAATGAGCAGTTCTTC.